The present T cell receptor beta chain was sequenced within a study of blood T cell repertoires in COVID-19. The overall study: PBMCs, B-cell-depleted T cells, or T cells provided the cDNA or gDNA that made up the material.

Losses at the gene ends were 3 bases for V and 5 bases for J; bases not matched to a gene: 13. This CDR3 contains 16 residues. The V gene's germline CDR1 is SGHRS and CDR2 YFSETQ. The authors' processing: Quantification of nucleated cells was approximated via reference gene primer amplification. Sequenced by immunoSEQ multiplex PCR; TCRdb stores in-frame clones only, minus some. That table gives V, J and clone size, and the DNA gave D and trimming. The sample holds hundreds of thousands of clones; roughly 88% are singletons and the top ten take under 1.5%. The V and J genes are TRBV5-1 and TRBJ1-1; TRBD1 aligns across 7 bases. The sequencing sample was made of peripheral blood. The TCR was taken from a woman in her 30s with active or convalescent COVID-19. The chain's CDR3 is CASSYTPPAGGTEAFF. The CDR3 DNA follows: TGCGCCAGCAGCTATACCCCTCCTGCAGGGGGGACTGAAGCTTTCTTT.